This is a list of T cell receptor beta chains from one sample in a study of beta chain features in type 1 diabetes. Clones were read by immunoSEQ multiplex PCR, and TCRdb kept only the in-frame ones, dropping some. The table lists around 260,000 clones, just over 20% of them singletons, with around 0.028% in the top ten. Sequenced sample: naive CD4+ T cells from blood. The origin of the receptors is a woman between 40 and 55 years old with type 1 diabetes. CDR3s include the opening cysteine and the closing phenylalanine or tryptophan.

v_gene: TRBV18
j_gene: TRBJ2-7
CDR3aa: CASSPFTYEQYF

v_gene: TRBV9
j_gene: TRBJ2-2
CDR3aa: CASSVLWTSGTGGELFF

v_gene: TRBV25-1
j_gene: TRBJ2-3
CDR3aa: CASSDYQTSGVTDTQYF

v_gene: TRBV5-4
j_gene: TRBJ2-7
CDR3aa: CASSLEGQGREQYF

v_gene: TRBV7-2
j_gene: TRBJ2-5
CDR3aa: CASSPGLAKETQYF

v_gene: TRBV2
j_gene: TRBJ1-2
CDR3aa: CASRTESYGYTF

v_gene: TRBV14
j_gene: TRBJ2-7
CDR3aa: CASSQGRTASYEQYF

v_gene: TRBV7-3
j_gene: TRBJ1-2
CDR3aa: CASSPTSGTASYGYTF

v_gene: TRBV28
j_gene: TRBJ2-7
CDR3aa: CASSFPFLKRGSYEQYF

v_gene: TRBV29-1
j_gene: TRBJ2-1
CDR3aa: CSGSGRMFNEQFF

v_gene: TRBV28
j_gene: TRBJ1-1
CDR3aa: CASSPAVAEAFF

v_gene: TRBV6-5
j_gene: TRBJ2-7
CDR3aa: CAISLKEGNEQYF

v_gene: TRBV7-9
j_gene: TRBJ2-5
CDR3aa: CASSFLLGAGQETQYF

v_gene: TRBV29-1
j_gene: TRBJ2-2
CDR3aa: CSVEDPRGSVTGELFF

v_gene: TRBV25-1
j_gene: TRBJ2-3
CDR3aa: CASSDSSGEDTQYF

v_gene: TRBV30
j_gene: TRBJ1-1
CDR3aa: CAVGGQGAMNTEAFF

v_gene: TRBV6-1
j_gene: TRBJ2-1
CDR3aa: CASSSTGINEQFF

v_gene: TRBV5-6
j_gene: TRBJ1-4
CDR3aa: CASSLWASSPTNEKLFF

v_gene: TRBV14
j_gene: TRBJ1-2
CDR3aa: CASSPGLIILPYGYTF

v_gene: TRBV7-3
j_gene: TRBJ1-6
CDR3aa: CASSAGTGVSPLHF

v_gene: TRBV4-3
j_gene: TRBJ1-2
CDR3aa: CASSQDSGGASYGYTF

v_gene: TRBV7-3
j_gene: TRBJ1-1
CDR3aa: CASSLSGNTEAFF

v_gene: TRBV28
j_gene: TRBJ2-1
CDR3aa: CASSFLDRPLTSHNEQFF

v_gene: TRBV19
j_gene: TRBJ2-7
CDR3aa: CASSPSGGVSTEQYF

v_gene: TRBV19
j_gene: TRBJ2-4
CDR3aa: CASSAGGKNIQYF

v_gene: TRBV11-1
j_gene: TRBJ2-7
CDR3aa: CASSSTYEQYF

v_gene: TRBV5-1
j_gene: TRBJ1-3
CDR3aa: CASSFIGTSDSGNTIYF

v_gene: TRBV11-2
j_gene: TRBJ2-6
CDR3aa: CASSLLDRGPPAF

v_gene: TRBV25-1
j_gene: TRBJ2-5
CDR3aa: CASSETGGRETQYF

v_gene: TRBV4-1
j_gene: TRBJ2-4
CDR3aa: CASSHPPGQGGQNIQYF

v_gene: TRBV7-3
j_gene: TRBJ2-7
CDR3aa: CASSLGPRTGGHEQYF

v_gene: TRBV27
j_gene: TRBJ2-7
CDR3aa: CASSPLTGQDSQQYF

v_gene: TRBV18
j_gene: TRBJ1-5
CDR3aa: CASSLLTGTNQPQHF